This TCR beta chain is from a study of blood T cell repertoires in COVID-19. Study details: COVID-19 samples from acute and convalescent phases originated in the United States, Italy and Spain.

The CDR3 is made up of 14 amino acids. Looked up from germline, CDR1 is MNHEY and CDR2 is SVGAGI. With 11 bases clipped from V and 4 bases from J, the junction kept 13 bases outside the gene matches. Authors' methods: The authors estimated nucleated cell counts from reference gene primer amplification. TCRdb's table, derived via immunoSEQ multiplex PCR, lists solely in-frame clones and lacks some. The DNA was the basis for D and trimming; V, J and clone size are from that table. The sample lists around 60,000 clones; around 82% were seen once. Seattle enrolled patients during active infection and tracked them longitudinally.

The chain uses TRBV6-5 and TRBJ1-1, with TRBD1 identical over 7 bases. Sequenced: peripheral blood. This clonotype was sampled from a man in his fifties or sixties with COVID-19, enrolled during active disease. CDR3: CASSQAQGSTEAFF. In DNA, the CDR3 is TGTGCCTCTTCCCAAGCACAGGGGAGCACTGAAGCTTTCTTT.